These 24 T cell receptor beta chains share one sample of origin, sequenced in a study of memory CD4+ T cells and cytomegalovirus serostatus. Single viable CD3+CD4+CD8-CD45RO+ cells were sorted as the memory CD4+ T cells. Profiled with immunoSEQ multiplex PCR; TCRdb holds only in-frame clones, not every one. The sample has roughly 28,000 clones, 75% to 80% seen once. Sequencing input: memory CD4+ T cells from blood. Every receptor here comes from an adult in good health and CMV-seronegative.

This rearrangement joins TRBV7-2 to TRBJ2-7; 9 nucleotides line up with TRBD2. CDR3 length: 15 amino acids. Losses at the gene ends were 1 base for V and 6 bases for J; bases not matched to a gene: 7. CDR1 SGHTA and CDR2 FQGNSA come from the germline V gene. Here the CDR3 DNA reads TGTGCCAGCAGCTTAGGTAGCGGGAGTCTCACCGAGCAGTACTTC. Translating it yields CASSLGSGSLTEQYF. The variable domain in full, completed from reference TRBV7-2 and TRBJ2-7, reads GAGVSQSPSNKVTEKGKDVELRCDPISGHTALYWYRQSLGQGLEFLIYFQGNSAPDKSGLPSDRFSAERTGGSVSTLTIQRTQQEDSAVYLCASSLGSGSLTEQYFGPGTRLTVT.

This chain connects TRBV29-1 to TRBJ1-5; a possible D gene is TRBD1 (5 bases). The V gene lost 1 base and the J gene lost 6 bases, with 10 bases spanning the gap. Germline CDR1 and CDR2: SQVTM and ANQGSEA. The CDR3 sequence is 13 residues long. The CDR3 reads CSVEGGVGQPQHF. CDR3 nucleotides: TGCAGCGTTGAAGGGGGGGTAGGTCAGCCCCAGCATTTT.

J is TRBJ1-2 and V is TRBV7-2, with TRBD1 matching over 10 bases. V was clipped by 2 bases and J by 8 bases; unmatched bases: 5. Germline CDR1 is SGHTA and CDR2 is FQGNSA. The CDR3 loop spans 14 amino acids. CDR3 amino acids: CASSLPDRGKGYTF. The DNA of the CDR3 is TGTGCCAGCAGCTTACCGGACAGGGGGAAGGGCTACACCTTC.

The table lists this clone with a count of one. The chain is built from TRBV7-2 and TRBJ1-2; D might be TRBD1 (5 bases). V shed 4 bases and J shed 7 bases, with 19 bases lying between them. From germline, CDR1 is SGHTA and CDR2 FQGNSA. This CDR3 has 15 residues. The chain's CDR3 is CASSSSLTGSSGYTF. In DNA form, the CDR3 reads TGTGCCAGCAGCTCCTCACTTACAGGAAGTAGTGGCTACACCTTC.

This clone was counted between two and nine times. The same CDR3 arises from other DNA sequences in this sample as well. The V call is TRBV29-1, the J call TRBJ2-3, with D perhaps being TRBD1 or TRBD2 (6 bases each). The germline V gene encodes CDR1 SQVTM and CDR2 ANQGSEA. The CDR3 contains 13 residues. Between the trimmed V and J ends, which lost 4 bases and 0 bases, there was a span of 8 bases. The CDR3 here is CSVVGGSTDTQYF. CDR3 bases: TGCAGCGTTGTAGGGGGGAGCACAGATACGCAGTATTTT.

This chain connects TRBV5-4 to TRBJ2-4, with D possibly TRBD2 on 5 matching bases. The CDR3 has 14 residues. V was clipped by 3 bases and J by 1 base, with 8 bases between them. Germline V lookup: CDR1 SGHNT, CDR2 YYREEE (reference sequence). CDR3 amino acids: CASSSGLAKNIQYF. The CDR3, as DNA: TGTGCCAGCAGCTCCGGACTGGCCAAAAACATTCAGTACTTC.

This chain uses TRBV11-2 with TRBJ1-4, with 8 nucleotides matching TRBD1. With 2 bases clipped from V and 7 bases from J, the junction kept 9 bases outside the gene matches. The CDR3 has 16 amino acids. Germline V gives CDR1 SGHAT, CDR2 FQNNGV. This CDR3 is CASSLRIGQGGEKLFF. The CDR3 nucleotides are TGTGCCAGCAGCTTAAGGATCGGACAGGGAGGTGAAAAACTGTTTTTT.

This chain connects TRBV4-1 to TRBJ2-6; 10 bases map to TRBD2. The CDR3 spans 20 residues. V was pared by 1 base and J by 2 bases, with 11 bases of the junction left unmatched. The germline V gene encodes CDR1 MGHRA and CDR2 YSYEKL. The CDR3 sequence is CASSQVPRVAGGTGANVLTF. CDR3 in DNA: TGCGCCAGCAGCCAAGTCCCTAGGGTAGCGGGAGGTACTGGGGCCAACGTCCTGACTTTC.

The genes are TRBV7-2 and TRBJ2-7, with D perhaps being TRBD1 or TRBD2 (6 bases each). Trimming removed 0 bases at V and 3 bases at J, with 15 bases between. Germline assignment: CDR1 SGHTA and CDR2 FQGNSA. CDR3 length: 16 residues. The CDR3 bases are TGTGCCAGCAGCTTAGCCGGGGGCTCGGGCCTCTACGAGCAGTACTTC. It encodes CASSLAGGSGLYEQYF. Drawing the rest from reference TRBV7-2 and TRBJ2-7, the complete variable domain is GAGVSQSPSNKVTEKGKDVELRCDPISGHTALYWYRQSLGQGLEFLIYFQGNSAPDKSGLPSDRFSAERTGGSVSTLTIQRTQQEDSAVYLCASSLAGGSGLYEQYFGPGTRLTVT.

The chain couples TRBV19 to TRBJ1-5, with D perhaps TRBD1 (6 bases). V lost 3 bases, J lost 4 bases, and 13 bases lay in between. CDR1 and CDR2 (germline): LNHDA, SQIVND (reference sequence). CDR3 size: 15 residues. CDR3 DNA: TGTGCCAGTAGTATGCAGACAGGAGTGAATCAGCCCCAGCATTTT. It encodes CASSMQTGVNQPQHF.

V is TRBV5-1 and J is TRBJ2-2; 9 bases line up with TRBD1. Germline values: CDR1 SGHRS, CDR2 YFSETQ. The CDR3 extends over 15 amino acids. With V trimmed by 4 bases and J by 6 bases, 7 bases remained unmatched. CDR3 in amino acids: CASSTGQGSPGELFF. CDR3 coding DNA: TGCGCCAGCAGCACGGGACAGGGAAGTCCCGGGGAGCTGTTTTTT.

The chain joins TRBV29-1 to TRBJ1-1; 9 nucleotides agree with TRBD1. The CDR3 extends over 13 amino acids. Unmatched junction bases numbered 5, after V lost 7 bases and J lost 2 bases. Germline CDR1 and CDR2: SQVTM and ANQGSEA. Here the CDR3 reads CSARDRENTEAFF. CDR3 nucleotide sequence: TGCAGCGCCCGGGACAGGGAAAACACTGAAGCTTTCTTT. Full variable domain (rest looked up from reference TRBV29-1 and TRBJ1-1): SAVISQKPSRDICQRGTSLTIQCQVDSQVTMMFWYRQQPGQSLTLIATANQGSEATYESGFVIDKFPISRPNLTFSTLTVSNMSPEDSSIYLCSARDRENTEAFFGQGTRLTVV.

This clone was counted a few times. The chain recombines TRBV25-1 with TRBJ2-7; D unclear. V lost 3 bases and J lost 2, with 11 bases in between. The CDR3 has 14 amino acids. The germline gives CDR1 MGHDK, CDR2 SYGVNS. The DNA of the CDR3 is TGTGCCAGCAGTGATTATACGGTCACCTACGAGCAGTACTTC. Translated: CASSDYTVTYEQYF.

The rearrangement joins TRBV5-5 to TRBJ2-7, with TRBD1 matching 8 bases. Germline V gives CDR1 SGHKS, CDR2 YYEKEE (reference sequence). The CDR3 is 12 amino acids. Trimming at V came to 3 bases and at J to 5 bases, leaving 1 base not matched to a gene. The CDR3 here is CASSWTGNEQYF. DNA for the CDR3: TGTGCCAGCAGCTGGACAGGGAACGAGCAGTACTTC.

The chain uses TRBV27 and TRBJ1-1, with 11 bases that match TRBD1. CDR3 length: 16 residues. The germline V gene encodes CDR1 MNHEY and CDR2 SMNVEV (reference sequence). V lost 6 bases, J lost 1 base, and 7 bases stayed unmatched. This CDR3 is CASRGQGVIRNTEAFF. CDR3 sequence (DNA): TGTGCCAGCAGGGGACAGGGGGTAATTCGGAACACTGAAGCTTTCTTT.

The V and J genes are TRBV28 and TRBJ1-6; D is undetermined. Germline V gene data show CDR1 as MDHEN and CDR2 as SYDVKM. V was cut by 7 bases and J by 5 bases, with 9 bases left in between. CDR3 length: 13 amino acids. In nucleotides, the CDR3 is TGTGCCAGCATTGCACTGAATAATTCACCCCTCCACTTT. Its translation is CASIALNNSPLHF.

This sequence joins TRBV18 and TRBJ2-3; D ambiguous. Germline V gene sequence: CDR1 KGHSH, CDR2 LQKENI. This CDR3 comprises 12 residues. Trimming took 4 bases from V and 1 from J, leaving 3 bases between them. The chain's CDR3 is CASSRGTDTQYF. The CDR3 coding sequence is TGTGCCAGCTCACGAGGCACAGATACGCAGTATTTT.

V is TRBV2 and J is TRBJ1-4; the match to TRBD1 covers 10 bases. CDR3 size: 15 residues. Losses at the gene ends were 4 bases for V and 11 bases for J; bases not matched to a gene: 10. Looked up from germline, CDR1 is SNHLY and CDR2 is FYNNEI. This chain's CDR3 is CASSGRDRGRVKLFF. Written as DNA, the CDR3 is TGTGCCAGCAGTGGTAGGGACAGGGGAAGGGTGAAACTGTTTTTT. The complete variable domain, with remaining parts taken from reference TRBV2 and TRBJ1-4, reads EPEVTQTPSHQVTQMGQEVILRCVPISNHLYFYWYRQILGQKVEFLVSFYNNEISEKSEIFDDQFSVERPDGSNFTLKIRSTKLEDSAMYFCASSGRDRGRVKLFFGSGTQLSVL.

J is TRBJ1-1 and V is TRBV6-6; maybe TRBD1 (5 bases). Germline CDR1 and CDR2: MNHNY and SVGAGI (reference sequence). The CDR3 runs 11 residues. V was clipped by 4 bases and J by 10 bases, with 10 bases between them. The CDR3 DNA follows: TGTGCCAGCAGTTCCCCGGGGACAGCTTTCTTT. Amino acid sequence: CASSSPGTAFF.

The V and J genes are TRBV5-5 and TRBJ1-2; D remains unclear. CDR3 length: 12 amino acids. Germline CDR1 reads SGHKS; CDR2 reads YYEKEE (reference sequence). With 4 bases removed from V and 5 bases from J, the gap between germline ends came to 9 bases. The CDR3 coding sequence is TGTGCCAGCAGCCCGGCGAGGTATGGCTACACCTTC. Translation gives CASSPARYGYTF.

The rearrangement links TRBV16 to TRBJ1-1, with 7 bases matching TRBD1. V gave up 4 bases and J gave up 6 bases; unmatched junction bases: 11. CDR3 size: 15 residues. Germline V lookup: CDR1 KGHSY, CDR2 FQNENV. Here the CDR3 DNA reads TGTGCCAGCAGCCTTATAGGGGGCGCCGATCCTGAAGCTTTCTTT. The encoded protein is CASSLIGGADPEAFF.

The V call is TRBV5-5, the J call TRBJ1-4, with D possibly matching TRBD1 (5 bases). Per the germline V gene, CDR1 is SGHKS and CDR2 is YYEKEE (reference sequence). Trimming took off 6 bases at V and 8 bases at J, with 11 bases between the two ends. CDR3 length: 12 residues. CDR3 DNA: TGTGCCAGCAACCAGGGAAGCGAAAAACTGTTTTTT. As protein: CASNQGSEKLFF.

The CDR3: CATQDRGQPQHF. The DNA for the CDR3 is TGTGCCACCCAAGACAGGGGTCAGCCCCAGCATTTT. This rearrangement joins TRBV6-5 to TRBJ1-5; 8 bases are shared with TRBD1. This CDR3 has 12 residues. Germline CDR1 MNHEY, CDR2 SVGAGI. Trimming took 10 bases from V and 6 from J; bases not matched to a gene: 5.

The rearrangement uses TRBV27 and TRBJ2-2; the match to TRBD1 covers 11 bases. The germline V gene encodes CDR1 MNHEY and CDR2 SMNVEV (reference sequence). The CDR3 has 17 amino acids. Losses at the gene ends were 5 bases for V and 7 bases for J; bases not matched to a gene: 12. CDR3 region: CASSGKGQGADRGELFF. DNA of the CDR3: TGTGCCAGCAGTGGAAAAGGACAGGGGGCGGACCGCGGGGAGCTGTTTTTT.